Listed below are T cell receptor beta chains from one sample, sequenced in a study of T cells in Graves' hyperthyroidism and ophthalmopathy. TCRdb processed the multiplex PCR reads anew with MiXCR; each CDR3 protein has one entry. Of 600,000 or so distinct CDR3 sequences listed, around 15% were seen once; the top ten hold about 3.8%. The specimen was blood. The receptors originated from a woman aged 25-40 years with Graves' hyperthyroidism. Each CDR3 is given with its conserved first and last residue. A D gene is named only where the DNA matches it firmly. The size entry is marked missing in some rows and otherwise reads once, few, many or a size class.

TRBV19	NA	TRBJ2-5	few	CASSPLEVRETQYF	TGTGCCAGTAGTCCCCTTGAGGTACGAGAGACCCAGTACTTC
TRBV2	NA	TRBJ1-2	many	CASASTAQNYGYTF	TGTGCCAGCGCGAGTACGGCACAGAACTATGGCTACACCTTC
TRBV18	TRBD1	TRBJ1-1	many	CASSLAGQGIMNTEAFF	TGTGCCAGCTCACTGGCGGGACAGGGCATTATGAACACTGAAGCTTTCTTT
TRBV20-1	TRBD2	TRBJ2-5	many	CSARSDSGRHQETQYF	TGCAGTGCTAGATCAGATAGCGGGAGGCACCAAGAGACCCAGTACTTC
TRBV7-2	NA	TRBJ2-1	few	CASSLTGGGRPLVNEQFF	TGTGCCAGCAGCTTAACGGGCGGGGGCCGTCCTTTGGTCAATGAGCAGTTCTTC
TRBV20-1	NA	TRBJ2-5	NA	CSARDLVRETQYF	TGCAGTGCTAGAGATCTCGTCCGGGAGACCCAGTACTTC
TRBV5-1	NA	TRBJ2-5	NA	CASSTGTLETQYF	TGCGCCAGCAGCACGGGGACTCTGGAGACCCAGTACTTC
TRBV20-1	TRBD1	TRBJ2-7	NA	CSATEVGDRGDEQYF	TGCAGTGCTACCGAGGTGGGGGACAGGGGCGACGAGCAGTACTTC
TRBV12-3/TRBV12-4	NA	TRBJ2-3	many	CASSLLAGDTDTQYF	TGTGCCAGCAGTTTATTGGCAGGGGACACAGATACGCAGTATTTT
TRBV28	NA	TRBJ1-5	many	CASTPPGEQPQHF	TGTGCCAGCACCCCGCCGGGGGAACAGCCCCAGCATTTT
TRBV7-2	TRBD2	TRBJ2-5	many	CASSSLAGGQETQYF	TGTGCCAGCAGCTCTCTAGCGGGGGGGCAAGAGACCCAGTACTTC
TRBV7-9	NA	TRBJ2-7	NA	CASSLVPGISYEQYF	TGTGCCAGCAGCTTAGTCCCGGGGATATCCTACGAGCAGTACTTC
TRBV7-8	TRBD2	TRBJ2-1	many	CASSLGSGRAFNEQFF	TGTGCCAGCAGCTTGGGGAGCGGGAGGGCCTTCAATGAGCAGTTCTTC
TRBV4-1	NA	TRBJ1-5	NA	CASSQPDSSNQPQHF	TGCGCCAGCAGCCAACCCGACAGCAGCAATCAGCCCCAGCATTTT
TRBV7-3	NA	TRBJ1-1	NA	CASSVSQGTEAFF	TGTGCCAGCAGCGTCTCACAGGGAACTGAAGCTTTCTTT
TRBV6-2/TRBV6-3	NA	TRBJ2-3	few	CATQPGAVSTDTQYF	TGTGCCACCCAACCGGGGGCTGTAAGCACAGATACGCAGTATTTT
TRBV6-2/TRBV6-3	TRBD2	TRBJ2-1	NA	CASSLLLLAGEVNEQFF	TGTGCCAGCAGTCTCCTCCTGCTAGCGGGAGAGGTCAATGAGCAGTTCTTC
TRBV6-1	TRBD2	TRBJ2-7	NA	CASSEPGGLAYEQYF	TGTGCCAGCAGTGAGCCGGGGGGGCTTGCCTACGAGCAGTACTTC
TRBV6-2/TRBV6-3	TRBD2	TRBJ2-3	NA	CASNEPGLAGSADTQYF	TGTGCCAGCAATGAACCGGGACTAGCGGGAAGCGCAGATACGCAGTATTTT
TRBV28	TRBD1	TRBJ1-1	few	CASSPPGQENTEAFF	TGTGCCAGCAGCCCCCCGGGACAGGAGAACACTGAAGCTTTCTTT
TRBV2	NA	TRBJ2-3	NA	CASSVAASTDTQYF	TGTGCCAGCAGTGTGGCAGCTAGCACAGATACGCAGTATTTT
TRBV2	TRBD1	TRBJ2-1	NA	CASSEERDSEQFF	TGTGCCAGCAGTGAAGAACGGGACAGTGAGCAGTTCTTC
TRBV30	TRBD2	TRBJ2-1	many	CAWSGLADNEQFF	TGTGCCTGGTCGGGACTAGCGGACAATGAGCAGTTCTTC
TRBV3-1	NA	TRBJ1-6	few	CASSQYSPSTNSPLHF	TGTGCCAGCAGCCAATACTCTCCCAGCACTAATTCACCCCTCCACTTT
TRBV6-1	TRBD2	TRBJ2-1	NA	CASSKLAGDPYNEQFF	TGTGCCAGCAGTAAACTAGCGGGAGACCCCTACAATGAGCAGTTCTTC
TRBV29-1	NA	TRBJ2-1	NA	CSVEHIYNEQFF	TGCAGCGTTGAACATATATACAATGAGCAGTTCTTC